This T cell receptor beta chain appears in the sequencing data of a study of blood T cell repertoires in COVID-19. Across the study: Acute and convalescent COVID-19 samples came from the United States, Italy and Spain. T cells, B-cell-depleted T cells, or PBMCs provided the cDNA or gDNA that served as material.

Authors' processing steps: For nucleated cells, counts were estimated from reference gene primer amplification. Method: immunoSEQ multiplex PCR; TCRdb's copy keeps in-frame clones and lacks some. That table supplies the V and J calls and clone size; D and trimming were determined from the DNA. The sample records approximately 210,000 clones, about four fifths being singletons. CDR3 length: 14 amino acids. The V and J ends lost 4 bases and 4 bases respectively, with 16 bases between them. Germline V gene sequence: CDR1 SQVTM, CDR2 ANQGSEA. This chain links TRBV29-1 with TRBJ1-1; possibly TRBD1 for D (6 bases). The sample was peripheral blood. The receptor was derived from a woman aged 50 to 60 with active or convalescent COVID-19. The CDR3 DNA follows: TGCAGCGTTGGGGTGCAGGGGACCGTCACTGAAGCTTTCTTT. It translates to CSVGVQGTVTEAFF. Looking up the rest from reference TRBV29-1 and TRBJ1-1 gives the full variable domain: SAVISQKPSRDICQRGTSLTIQCQVDSQVTMMFWYRQQPGQSLTLIATANQGSEATYESGFVIDKFPISRPNLTFSTLTVSNMSPEDSSIYLCSVGVQGTVTEAFFGQGTRLTVV.